The 16 T cell receptor beta chains presented below share a single source sample, sequenced in a study of prognosis after radiotherapy for stage I lung cancer. Two-round multiplex PCR, the amplification method, yielded TCR beta CDR3 from genomic DNA. Primers were specific to each TRBV and TRBJ gene in first-round PCR. One entry per CDR3 protein, called by TCRdb with MiXCR from the multiplex PCR reads. The sample contains about 36,000 distinct CDR3 sequences, roughly a third of which appear only once. The source material was PBMCs, sampled before or after stereotactic body radiation therapy (not recorded which). The receptors shown here come from a donor over 45 with non-small cell lung cancer.

There are many counts of this clonotype. V gene TRBV5-1 combines with J gene TRBJ1-4; D unresolved. The CDR3 runs 16 residues. With 0 bases removed from V and 2 bases from J, the gap between germline ends came to 11 bases. Germline loops: CDR1 SGHRS, CDR2 YFSETQ. CDR3 sequence reads: CASSLVWTDTNEKLFF. CDR3 bases: TGCGCCAGCAGCTTGGTATGGACGGATACTAATGAAAAACTGTTTTTT.

By share of the sample, this clonotype is medium-sized. The rearrangement uses TRBV20-1 and TRBJ1-6, with 10 positions matching TRBD1. This CDR3 region has 15 residues. Germline lookup yields CDR1 DFQATT and CDR2 SNEGSKA (reference sequence). V shed 4 bases and J 8 bases; nucleotides not matched to a gene: 8. CDR3 in DNA: TGCAGTGCTACTTCCAGGACAGGGGGGTATTCACCCCTCCACTTT. Encoded protein: CSATSRTGGYSPLHF.

As regards this clonotype: A read error is likely, as this CDR3 ends without the conserved phenylalanine or tryptophan. The DNA is left out, because the CDR3 cannot be placed on it with certainty; the CDR3 is given as TCRdb lists it. The chain uses TRBV27 and TRBJ2-2. Ends included, the CDR3 has 13 residues. CDR1 is MNHEY and CDR2 is SMNVEV in the germline V gene (reference sequence). Here the CDR3 reads CASGSLNTGELFL.

Points on this clonotype: The likely explanation is a read error, given a far larger clone one base away. The chain employs TRBV6-2 or TRBV6-3 and TRBJ2-3, with 7 bases lining up with TRBD2. CDR1 is MNHEY, CDR2 SVGEGT, per germline. The ends lost 5 bases at V and 2 bases at J; junction bases unmatched: 4. The length of the CDR3 is 14 residues. CDR3 sequence reads: CASSARGVTDTQYF. The CDR3 bases are TGTGCCAGCAGTGCTCGGGGGGTCACAGATACGCAGTATTTT.

This clonotype occurred many times. V gene TRBV6-2 or TRBV6-3 combines with J gene TRBJ2-2, with TRBD1 matching over 8 bases. This CDR3 region has 17 residues. The J segment lost 4 bases and the V segment lost 5 bases, leaving 12 bases of the junction unmatched. Germline-derived CDR1 and CDR2 are MNHEY and SVGEGT. CDR3 nucleotide sequence: TGTGCCAGCAGTGCCTCGGTCCGGACAGGGATCACCGGGGAGCTGTTTTTT. It yields the protein CASSASVRTGITGELFF.

This clonotype was seen repeatedly, ten times or more. The V gene is TRBV6-9, the J gene TRBJ2-3, with 13 bases matching TRBD2. Germline V gene data show CDR1 as MNHGY and CDR2 as SVAAGI. The CDR3 has 16 residues. Trimming cost V 3 bases and J 6 bases; bases outside gene matches: 6. The CDR3 nucleotides read TGTGCCAGCAGTTACTCAACTAGCGGGGGGGCGGATACGCAGTATTTT. Amino acid sequence: CASSYSTSGGADTQYF.

This clonotype was counted at least ten times. The chain uses TRBV24-1 and TRBJ1-2; 10 bases agree with TRBD1. CDR1 is KGHDR, CDR2 SFDVKD, per germline. Trimming removed 3 bases from V and 2 bases from J; junction bases left unmatched: 5. CDR3 length: 16 residues. Here the CDR3 DNA reads TGTGCCACCAGTGATACCGGACAGGGGGTAAACTATGGCTACACCTTC. Translated: CATSDTGQGVNYGYTF.

This clonotype was detected ten times or more. This chain uses TRBV28 with TRBJ2-4; possibly TRBD2 for D (6 bases). Germline CDR1 MDHEN, CDR2 SYDVKM. V lost 5 bases to trimming and J lost 9 bases, with 17 bases between them. This CDR3 region has 14 residues. The CDR3: CASSGGTRWSIQYF. CDR3 DNA: TGTGCCAGCAGTGGCGGGACCCGGTGGAGCATTCAGTACTTC.

This clonotype appeared many times. The chain links TRBV5-4 to TRBJ2-3, with TRBD2 matching 13 bases. Germline V gene data show CDR1 as SGHNT and CDR2 as YYREEE (reference sequence). After removal of 5 bases from V and 2 bases from J, the junction contained 5 bases not matched to a gene. The CDR3 contains 16 residues. The CDR3 DNA is TGTGCCAGCAGGGAGGGGACTAGCGGGACCACAGATACGCAGTATTTT. Residues: CASREGTSGTTDTQYF.

This chain connects TRBV5-8 to TRBJ2-2; weak D call: TRBD2 (6 bases). Per the germline V gene, CDR1 is SGHTS and CDR2 is YDEGEE. V dropped 4 bases and J dropped 14 bases, with 27 bases sitting between them. This CDR3 comprises 16 residues. The CDR3 DNA follows: TGTGCCAGCAGCGCGAACGGGGGAAGGAACACCGGGTATCTGTTTTTT. It yields the protein CASSANGGRNTGYLFF.

This clonotype was seen more than once but under ten times. A read error is possible here, since a much larger clone lies one base away. The rearrangement links TRBV2 to TRBJ2-7, with 11 bases aligning to TRBD2. The germline gives CDR1 SNHLY, CDR2 FYNNEI. The CDR3 sequence is 14 residues long. The DNA of the CDR3 is TGTGCCAGCAGCTGGACTAGCGGGCCCTACGAGCATTACTTC. Protein: CASSWTSGPYEHYF.

The count of this clonotype is one. The chain recombines TRBV3-1 with TRBJ2-7, with D maybe TRBD2 (7 bases). This CDR3 comprises 15 residues. Trimming stripped 4 bases from V and 9 bases from J, with 22 bases between. Germline CDR1 LGHDT, CDR2 YNNKEL (reference sequence). The CDR3 DNA is TGTGCCAGCAGCCCCCGGGGGGCACCCTCTGGGGGGCAGTACTTC. Translating it yields CASSPRGAPSGGQYF.

There are many counts of this clonotype. V is TRBV13 and J is TRBJ2-1; TRBD2 matches at 7 bases. The junction had 5 bases not matched to a gene; V was cut back by 5 bases and J by 1 base. CDR3 size: 15 residues. In germline, CDR1 is PRHDT, CDR2 FYEKMQ (reference sequence). CDR3 DNA sequence: TGTGCCAGCAGCCTGGGGGGGGGTTCCTACAATGAGCAGTTCTTC. Protein sequence: CASSLGGGSYNEQFF.

A remark on this clonotype: This may be a read error, as it is one base from a much larger clone. This chain connects TRBV6-2 or TRBV6-3 to TRBJ2-2, with TRBD1 identical over 8 bases. The germline V gene encodes CDR1 MNHEY and CDR2 SVGEGT. The CDR3 runs 15 residues. The CDR3 bases are TGTGCCAGCAGTGCCTGGACAGGGAACACCGGGGAGCTGGTTTTT. This gives the protein CASSAWTGNTGELVF.

This clonotype was detected ten times or more. This chain uses TRBV20-1 with TRBJ1-1; maybe TRBD1 (5 bases). Germline CDR1 is DFQATT and CDR2 is SNEGSKA (reference sequence). Trimming stripped 5 bases from V and 6 bases from J, with 22 bases between. The CDR3 has 15 residues. The CDR3 is CSAGRGGPVLPEAFF. CDR3 sequence (DNA): TGCAGTGCTGGACGTGGGGGACCGGTGTTGCCTGAAGCTTTCTTT.

This clonotype has ten or more counts. V gene TRBV19 combines with J gene TRBJ1-1; D call uncertain. The V gene lost 5 bases and the J gene lost 5 bases, with 9 bases spanning the gap. The CDR3 totals 12 residues. CDR1 and CDR2 from the germline V gene are LNHDA and SQIVND (reference sequence). CDR3 amino acids: CASSRGRTEAFF. Here the CDR3 DNA reads TGTGCCAGTAGTCGGGGAAGGACTGAAGCTTTCTTT.